The 10 T cell receptor beta chains reported below all come from one sample, sequenced in a study of breast tumors, draining lymph nodes, adjacent tissues. A single record per CDR3 protein comes from TCRdb applying MiXCR to the multiplex PCR reads. The sample carries around 150,000 distinct CDR3 sequences, approximately 30% recorded once. Axillary draining lymph nodes of breast cancer patients supplied the node samples. Sequenced: axillary lymph node tissue. The source of these receptors is a female donor with breast cancer. Some clones in this sample may be carry-over from other donors' samples.

This chain links TRBV30 with TRBJ2-3; D is undetermined. The CDR3 runs 13 residues. Trimming cost V 0 bases and J 6 bases, with 10 bases left between them. Germline V gene sequence: CDR1 GTSNPN, CDR2 SVGIG (reference sequence). The CDR3 is CAWSVGTEDTQYF. The CDR3 DNA is TGTGCCTGGAGTGTGGGAACCGAGGATACGCAGTATTTT.

The V and J genes are TRBV9 and TRBJ1-5; TRBD1 is a possible D gene (6 bases). The germline V and J ends were trimmed by 4 bases and 3 bases, with 23 bases remaining between them. This CDR3 contains 18 residues. Germline CDR1 is SGDLS and CDR2 is YYNGEE. The DNA of the CDR3 is TGTGCCAGCAGCTCGGAGGGGGGTAGGCGTTGGGACAATCAGCCCCAGCATTTT. It yields the protein CASSSEGGRRWDNQPQHF.

This clonotype has at least ten counts. This chain connects TRBV7-2 to TRBJ2-3; a weak D match, TRBD1 (5 bases). CDR3 size: 12 residues. The V gene's germline CDR1 is SGHTA and CDR2 FQGNSA. V was pared by 1 base and J by 6 bases, with 5 bases between. The CDR3 is CASSLEGDTQYF. DNA for the CDR3: TGTGCCAGCAGCTTAGAGGGGGATACGCAGTATTTT. Supplemented by reference TRBV7-2 and TRBJ2-3, the full variable domain reads GAGVSQSPSNKVTEKGKDVELRCDPISGHTALYWYRQSLGQGLEFLIYFQGNSAPDKSGLPSDRFSAERTGGSVSTLTIQRTQQEDSAVYLCASSLEGDTQYFGPGTRLTVL.

About this clonotype itself: The junction does not match germline at one end; this may be a read error. The genes are TRBV7-6 and TRBJ2-2; the D gene is possibly TRBD2 (5 bases). CDR3 length equals 16 residues. Germline loops: CDR1 SGHVS, CDR2 FNYEAQ. CDR3 sequence reads: CAISLEGCANTGELFF. The CDR3 DNA reads as TGTGCCATCAGCTTAGAGGGCTGTGCGAACACCGGGGAGCTGTTTTTT.

This clonotype was picked up many times. V gene TRBV7-3 combines with J gene TRBJ2-5; the match to TRBD2 covers 10 bases. Per the germline V gene, CDR1 is SGHTA and CDR2 is FQGTGA. This CDR3 is built from 15 residues. V was pared by 5 bases and J by 5 bases, with 8 bases of the junction left unmatched. The CDR3 coding sequence is TGTGCCAGCAGCCGAAGCGGGGGGGCCGGGGAGACCCAGTACTTC. The encoded protein is CASSRSGGAGETQYF.

In its sample, this clonotype was seen many times. The CDR3 sequence is CASSLKSGGVDTQYF. The CDR3 DNA reads as TGTGCCAGCAGCTTAAAAAGCGGGGGGGTGGATACGCAGTATTTT. The chain uses TRBV7-9 and TRBJ2-3; 10 nucleotides align to TRBD2. Germline loops: CDR1 SEHNR, CDR2 FQNEAQ (reference sequence). The CDR3 totals 15 residues. V lost 2 bases, J lost 6 bases, and 5 bases stayed unmatched.

The J gene is TRBJ2-7, the V gene TRBV5-1; tentative D call: TRBD1 (6 bases). V was pared by 4 bases and J by 5 bases, with 16 bases between. This CDR3 has 14 amino acids. CDR1 and CDR2 (germline): SGHRS, YFSETQ. CDR3 sequence reads: CASSPGQWPHEQYF. The CDR3 DNA is TGCGCCAGCAGCCCCGGACAGTGGCCCCACGAGCAGTACTTC. The complete variable domain, with remaining parts taken from reference TRBV5-1 and TRBJ2-7, reads KAGVTQTPRYLIKTRGQQVTLSCSPISGHRSVSWYQQTPGQGLQFLFEYFSETQRNKGNFPGRFSGRQFSNSRSEMNVSTLELGDSALYLCASSPGQWPHEQYFGPGTRLTVT.

CDR3 amino acids: CASTSRDRGRETQYF. DNA for the CDR3: TGTGCCAGCACGAGCCGGGACAGGGGGCGAGAGACCCAGTACTTC. The chain employs TRBV6-5 and TRBJ2-5; 12 positions agree with TRBD1. Germline trimming cut 7 bases from V and 4 bases from J; bases unmatched to any gene: 7. Germline values: CDR1 MNHEY, CDR2 SVGAGI. This CDR3 region has 15 residues.

This chain uses TRBV10-3 with TRBJ1-3; tentatively, D is TRBD1 (5 bases). CDR3 length: 12 residues. Trimming removed 6 bases from V and 3 bases from J, with 6 bases in between. Looked up from germline, CDR1 is ENHRY and CDR2 is SYGVKD. In nucleotides, the CDR3 is TGTGCCATCAGCAGGGATGGAAACACCATATATTTT. Its protein product is CAISRDGNTIYF.

DNA for the CDR3: TGTGCCAGCAGAGGGGGGGCTGGCGGGGAGCTGTTTTTT. Protein sequence: CASRGGAGGELFF. The V gene is TRBV28, the J gene TRBJ2-2; possibly TRBD2 for D (7 bases). V was clipped by 6 bases and J by 7 bases, with 12 bases between them. The CDR3 length is 13 residues. Germline V lookup: CDR1 MDHEN, CDR2 SYDVKM.